The 26 T cell receptor beta chains below come from one sample, sequenced in a study of T cells expressing NK-cell markers. No DNA is given; TCRdb re-called the 5' RACE reads and lists each CDR3 protein once. The sample has about 430,000 distinct CDR3 sequences; the top ten hold over 1.3%. The sequenced material came from blood T cells: a sorted CD56 or NKG2C T cell subset, CD4+ or CD8+ T cells, or bulk PBMC T cells (not recorded which). These receptors were collected from a woman aged 50 to 60 in good health.

The chain couples TRBV5-4 to TRBJ2-1; TCRdb designates TRBD1, a call that cannot be tested without DNA. In germline, CDR1 is SGHNT, CDR2 YYREEE (reference sequence). This CDR3 is built from 16 residues. This chain's CDR3 is CASSLNWGANYNEQFF.

The chain is built from TRBV9 and TRBJ2-7; the TCRdb call, TRBD1, lacks DNA for checking. The CDR3 runs to 15 residues. The germline V gene has CDR1 SGDLS and CDR2 YYNGEE. CDR3 sequence: CASSVAPGGSYEQYF.

V and J are TRBV2 and TRBJ2-2; the TCRdb D gene call, TRBD1, has no DNA to confirm it. This CDR3 contains 16 residues. From germline, CDR1 is SNHLY and CDR2 FYNNEI. CDR3 amino acids: CASSEEGQGYTGELFF.

The chain recombines TRBV12-3 or TRBV12-4 with TRBJ2-1; as DNA is missing, the TRBD2 call by TCRdb cannot be tested. The CDR3 is 15 amino acids. The CDR3 sequence: CASTATSGFYNEQFF.

This sequence joins TRBV7-2 and TRBJ2-1; as DNA is missing, the TRBD2 call by TCRdb cannot be tested. The CDR3 is 14 residues long. In germline, CDR1 is SGHTA, CDR2 FQGNSA. This CDR3 reads CASSLQAGANEQFF. Full variable domain (missing parts from reference TRBV7-2 and TRBJ2-1): GAGVSQSPSNKVTEKGKDVELRCDPISGHTALYWYRQSLGQGLEFLIYFQGNSAPDKSGLPSDRFSAERTGGSVSTLTIQRTQQEDSAVYLCASSLQAGANEQFFGPGTRLTVL.

The chain couples TRBV6-5 to TRBJ1-4; TCRdb lists TRBD1, though no DNA is available to test this call. Looked up from germline, CDR1 is MNHEY and CDR2 is SVGAGI. There are 15 residues in the CDR3. The CDR3 protein is CASSPGDRSTEKLFF.

CDR3 residues: CSVARGGQGNEQFF. The gene calls are TRBV29-1 and TRBJ2-1; absent DNA, TCRdb's TRBD1 call cannot be checked. Germline V gene data show CDR1 as SQVTM and CDR2 as ANQGSEA. This CDR3 is 14 amino acids long.

J is TRBJ2-4 and V is TRBV4-1; without DNA, the TCRdb call of TRBD2 cannot be checked. There are 16 residues in the CDR3. The germline CDR1 and CDR2 sequences are MGHRA and YSYEKL. CDR3 sequence reads: CASSQVLMGALGIQYF.

The V and J genes are TRBV29-1 and TRBJ2-3; TCRdb's assignment of TRBD1 cannot be checked, as there is no DNA. There are 14 residues in the CDR3. Germline CDR1 reads SQVTM; CDR2 reads ANQGSEA. The CDR3 loop reads CSASRGRGLGTQYF.

The CDR3 sequence is CASSPARTVSIQYF. The V and J genes are TRBV10-2 and TRBJ2-4; there is no DNA to check the TCRdb D call of TRBD1. CDR3 length: 14 amino acids. From germline, CDR1 is WSHSY and CDR2 SAAADI.

The chain joins TRBV25-1 to TRBJ2-3; TCRdb indicates TRBD1, and absent DNA this call remains unverified. The CDR3 is 15 residues long. Germline CDR1 reads MGHDK; CDR2 reads SYGVNS. This CDR3 reads CASSVYAGGADTQYF.

V usage is TRBV6-6 and J usage is TRBJ1-4; TCRdb picks TRBD1, but there is no DNA to check that call. Germline CDR1 is MNHNY and CDR2 is SVGAGI (reference sequence). The CDR3 is 15 amino acids. The CDR3 spells CASRRGGATNEKLFF.

This chain links TRBV4-1 with TRBJ2-7; TCRdb selects TRBD1, and the lack of DNA leaves this call unchecked. The germline V gene has CDR1 MGHRA and CDR2 YSYEKL. This CDR3 has 15 residues. The CDR3 loop is CASSQPRTGRYEQYF.

The rearrangement joins TRBV3-1 to TRBJ2-5. The CDR3 has 14 amino acids. Germline CDR1 LGHDT, CDR2 YNNKEL (reference sequence). The CDR3 sequence: CATLGPDLQETQYF.

The chain is built from TRBV12-3 or TRBV12-4 and TRBJ2-2; the D call from TCRdb, TRBD1, cannot be confirmed without DNA. The CDR3 is made up of 15 amino acids. This CDR3 is CASRPWDRDTGELFF.

The CDR3 reads CAWSKQGYGYTF. V and J are TRBV30 and TRBJ1-2; TCRdb proposes TRBD1, but this gene call is untestable without DNA. Germline lookup yields CDR1 GTSNPN and CDR2 SVGIG (reference sequence). This CDR3 has 12 residues.

The chain uses TRBV20-1 and TRBJ2-3. Germline assignment: CDR1 DFQATT and CDR2 SNEGSKA (reference sequence). The CDR3 runs 12 residues. CDR3 region: CSAIGPSDTQYF.

CDR3 amino acids: CSVGLFKGLADHNEQFF. The rearrangement uses TRBV29-1 and TRBJ2-1; TCRdb names TRBD2, which stays unverified in the absence of DNA. This CDR3 has 17 amino acids. CDR1 is SQVTM, CDR2 ANQGSEA, per germline.

This CDR3 is CARSLDLLGQKHYTGELFF. The chain carries TRBV5-3 and TRBJ2-2; the TCRdb call, TRBD1, lacks DNA for checking. TRBV5-3 is annotated as an ORF whose role is uncertain. This CDR3 comprises 19 residues.

The rearrangement uses TRBV10-3 and TRBJ2-1; TCRdb picks TRBD1, but there is no DNA to check that call. Per germline, CDR1 ENHRY and CDR2 SYGVKD. This CDR3 contains 15 residues. The CDR3 protein is CAISLTGANPNEQFF.

The chain links TRBV20-1 to TRBJ1-2; checking the TCRdb D call of TRBD1 is not possible without DNA. CDR1 is DFQATT and CDR2 is SNEGSKA in the germline V gene (reference sequence). The CDR3 sequence is 13 residues long. The CDR3 sequence: CSARAGSNYGYTF.

This chain links TRBV3-1 with TRBJ2-1; the D call of TRBD2 rests on TCRdb alone, since no DNA is present to check it. The CDR3 runs 15 residues. Germline CDR1 and CDR2: LGHDT and YNNKEL (reference sequence). CDR3 in amino acids: CASSAPVTSMYEQFF.

The J gene is TRBJ2-7, the V gene TRBV12-3 or TRBV12-4; the TCRdb call, TRBD1, lacks DNA for checking. CDR3 length equals 15 residues. The chain's CDR3 is CASSHPRQKGYEQYF.

The chain joins TRBV12-5 to TRBJ2-5; TCRdb designates TRBD1, a call that cannot be tested without DNA. Germline CDR1 and CDR2: LGHNT and FRNRAP. The CDR3 loop spans 18 amino acids. This chain's CDR3 is CASHLGRGGHLEGETQYF.

The chain links TRBV29-1 to TRBJ2-7; TCRdb selects TRBD1, and the lack of DNA leaves this call unchecked. CDR3 length equals 17 residues. Germline values: CDR1 SQVTM, CDR2 ANQGSEA. CDR3 region: CSVQPGPTRIGGDEQYF.

The chain carries TRBV5-4 and TRBJ2-1; absent DNA, TCRdb's TRBD2 call cannot be checked. Germline V gene lookup returns CDR1 SGHNT and CDR2 YYREEE (reference sequence). The CDR3 has 16 amino acids. CDR3 residues: CASRTGTLAGGNEQFF.